The rows below give T cell receptor beta chains drawn from one sample of a study of blood T cell repertoires in COVID-19. Assay: immunoSEQ multiplex PCR; the TCRdb copy retains only in-frame clones and omits some. Of 250,000 to 300,000 clones in the sample, 86% were seen once. The sequencing input was PBMCs or T cells enriched from blood (not recorded which). The source is a man aged 18 to 29 who had recovered from COVID-19. The CDR3 runs from the conserved cysteine through the conserved F or W. Clone size appears in some rows only: once, few, many, or a class for an expanded clone.

>TRBV6-4|NA
CASSRLAGVGEQFF
>TRBV4-1|once
CASSQRGTVSGNTIYF
>TRBV5-1|NA
CASSLQDSNTIYF
>TRBV29-1|NA
CSVVRDSSYNEQFF
>TRBV19|NA
CASSIAGTGKNIQYF
>TRBV2|NA
CASSAQLLAGAVAKNIQYF
>TRBV11-2|NA
CASSLDIRGLTSTDTQYF
>TRBV6-5|NA
CASAGWDRAGNTIYF
>TRBV30|NA
CAWRSRGQGTGAEAFF
>TRBV27|NA
CASSLGTPSYNEQFF
>TRBV28|NA
CASSTNQPQHF
>TRBV6-5|NA
CATRIGSSYEQYF
>TRBV15|NA
CATSRDRGAWGNTIYF
>TRBV18|NA
CASSPSKEKLFF
>TRBV4-1|few
CASSQDNRAGFPLHF
>TRBV5-1|NA
CASSFPTNSGANVLTF
>TRBV14|NA
CASSQTRGNTEAFF
>TRBV2|NA
CASNSPWGQGMGNEQFF
>TRBV7-9|once
CASSLAGWTRLTGELFF
>TRBV7-2|NA
CASSNPTSGANVLTF
>TRBV28|NA
CASSLAGGNTEAFF
>TRBV28|NA
CASSLRGTNTEAFF